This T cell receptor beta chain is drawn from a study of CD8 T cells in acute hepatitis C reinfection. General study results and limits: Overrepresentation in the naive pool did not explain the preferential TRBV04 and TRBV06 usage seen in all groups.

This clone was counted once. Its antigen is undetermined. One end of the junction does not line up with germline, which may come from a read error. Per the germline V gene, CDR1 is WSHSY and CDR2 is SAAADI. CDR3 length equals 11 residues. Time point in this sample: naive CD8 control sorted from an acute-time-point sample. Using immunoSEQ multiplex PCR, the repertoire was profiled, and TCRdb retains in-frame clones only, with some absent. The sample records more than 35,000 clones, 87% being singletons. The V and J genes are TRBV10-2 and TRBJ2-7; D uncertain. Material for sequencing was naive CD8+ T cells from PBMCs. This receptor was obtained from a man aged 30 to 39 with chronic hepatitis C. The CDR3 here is CASSDATLPDF. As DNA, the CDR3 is TGCGCCAGCAGTGACGCGACCCTACCAGACTTC.